These 29 T cell receptor beta chains were sequenced from one sample in a study of T cell changes during pregnancy in multiple sclerosis. Profiling relied on immunoSEQ multiplex PCR, and the TCRdb table lists in-frame clones only, not all of them. The table has roughly 57,000 clones, 80% to 90% seen once. This material consisted of peripheral blood, taken in the first trimester of pregnancy. Source of these receptors: a female donor with multiple sclerosis, enrolled in a pregnancy study.

The rearrangement links TRBV5-1 to TRBJ1-1; D remains ambiguous. Germline V gives CDR1 SGHRS, CDR2 YFSETQ. This CDR3 contains 14 residues. The V end was cut by 0 bases, the J end by 1 base, with 7 bases between. CDR3 region: CASSLGAANTEAFF. CDR3 nucleotides: TGCGCCAGCAGCTTGGGGGCAGCGAACACTGAAGCTTTCTTT.

V usage is TRBV15 and J usage is TRBJ2-5; 9 bases are shared with TRBD1. V lost 4 bases and J lost 0; bases outside the gene matches: 6. CDR3 length: 16 residues. The V gene's germline CDR1 is LNHNV and CDR2 YYDKDF (reference sequence). The CDR3 loop reads CATSTTGTGNQETQYF. As DNA, the CDR3 is TGTGCCACCAGCACAACCGGGACAGGGAACCAAGAGACCCAGTACTTC.

This clone has only a few counts. The genes are TRBV19 and TRBJ1-1; unclear D gene. The V gene's germline CDR1 is LNHDA and CDR2 SQIVND (reference sequence). The CDR3 is 12 residues long. V lost 5 bases, J lost 6 bases, and 10 bases lay in between. The CDR3 DNA sequence: TGTGCCAGTAGTTTGGATGAGGCTGAAGCTTTCTTT. It yields the protein CASSLDEAEAFF. The variable domain in full, completed from reference TRBV19 and TRBJ1-1, reads DGGITQSPKYLFRKEGQNVTLSCEQNLNHDAMYWYRQDPGQGLRLIYYSQIVNDFQKGDIAEGYSVSREKKESFPLTVTSAQKNPTAFYLCASSLDEAEAFFGQGTRLTVV.

V usage is TRBV6-1 and J usage is TRBJ1-3; D is unclear. Germline V gene data show CDR1 as MNHNS and CDR2 as SASEGT. V lost 7 bases and J 1 base, leaving 14 bases between the germline ends. The CDR3 has 15 amino acids. CDR3 in DNA: TGTGCCAGCACCCGCGCTTCAATTTCTGGAAACACCATATATTTT. It translates to CASTRASISGNTIYF.

V is TRBV15 and J is TRBJ1-2; 7 positions agree with TRBD1. V shed 2 bases, J shed 4 bases, and the junction held 4 bases outside the gene matches. From germline, CDR1 is LNHNV and CDR2 YYDKDF (reference sequence). The CDR3 has 14 amino acids. CDR3 DNA sequence: TGTGCCACCAGCAGAAGGACAGGACCCTATGGCTACACCTTC. It is translated as CATSRRTGPYGYTF.

The CDR3 DNA is TGTGCCACAGCAGGGGGATTTAATGAAAAACTGTTTTTT. The encoded protein is CATAGGFNEKLFF. V usage is TRBV10-3 and J usage is TRBJ1-4, with 7 positions matching TRBD1. The CDR3 length is 13 residues. The trim removed 10 bases at V and 4 bases at J, leaving 6 bases unmatched. Germline V lookup: CDR1 ENHRY, CDR2 SYGVKD.

This clone has just a few counts. The rearrangement uses TRBV6-1 and TRBJ1-1, with a tentative D call TRBD1 (5 bases). The CDR3 is 12 residues long. The germline gives CDR1 MNHNS, CDR2 SASEGT. Deletions cut 3 bases from V and 3 bases from J, with 5 bases between. As DNA, the CDR3 is TGTGCCAGCAGTGACAGGGACACTGAAGCTTTCTTT. This translates into CASSDRDTEAFF.

This clone was seen just once. This chain joins TRBV9 and TRBJ2-5; 7 positions match TRBD2. J lost 1 base, V lost 4 bases, and 13 bases had no gene match. There are 17 residues in the CDR3. Germline V CDR1 and CDR2: SGDLS, YYNGEE. The DNA of the CDR3 is TGTGCCAGCAGCCTTTCACCTAGCGGCATGCTCCAAGAGACCCAGTACTTC. Translating it yields CASSLSPSGMLQETQYF. Full variable domain (remainder filled in from reference TRBV9 and TRBJ2-5): DSGVTQTPKHLITATGQRVTLRCSPRSGDLSVYWYQQSLDQGLQFLIQYYNGEERAKGNILERFSAQQFPDLHSELNLSSLELGDSALYFCASSLSPSGMLQETQYFGPGTRLLVL.

V and J are TRBV9 and TRBJ2-1; D is unclear. Trimming shortened V by 3 bases and J by 8 bases, and 6 bases separated the two germline ends. The CDR3 has 11 amino acids. Germline CDR1 SGDLS, CDR2 YYNGEE. This CDR3 is CASSALDEQFF. The CDR3 region has the DNA TGTGCCAGCAGCGCCCTAGATGAGCAGTTCTTC.

The chain employs TRBV19 and TRBJ2-3; D remains ambiguous. Trimming stripped 2 bases from V and 6 bases from J, with 15 bases between. Germline CDR1 reads LNHDA; CDR2 reads SQIVND (reference sequence). CDR3 size: 15 residues. The CDR3: CASSIPSASGDTQYF. CDR3 DNA sequence: TGTGCCAGTAGTATACCTAGTGCCTCCGGCGATACGCAGTATTTT.

The chain joins TRBV11-2 to TRBJ2-1; D is unresolved. Looked up from germline, CDR1 is SGHAT and CDR2 is FQNNGV. Between the trimmed V and J ends, which lost 7 bases and 0 bases, there was a span of 13 bases. The CDR3 is 15 amino acids. The CDR3 nucleotides are TGTGCCAGCAACGTATTCGTCGGCTCCTACAATGAGCAGTTCTTC. Protein product: CASNVFVGSYNEQFF.

The chain employs TRBV19 and TRBJ1-2; 7 nucleotides agree with TRBD1. CDR1 is LNHDA and CDR2 is SQIVND in the germline V gene (reference sequence). The CDR3 runs to 17 residues. After removal of 4 bases from V and 2 bases from J, the junction contained 13 bases not matched to a gene. The CDR3 spells CASSKTGVDRLNYGYTF. The CDR3 DNA is TGTGCCAGTAGTAAAACGGGTGTGGACAGGCTCAACTATGGCTACACCTTC.

Comment on this clone: An end of the junction does not agree with germline; a read error may underlie this. This sequence joins TRBV18 and TRBJ1-2; the D gene is possibly TRBD1 (5 bases). The CDR3 runs to 16 residues. Germline CDR1 and CDR2: KGHSH and LQKENI. CDR3 in DNA: TGTGCCAACTCACCACCATCCGCGGGACCCAACTATGGCTACACCTTC. As protein: CANSPPSAGPNYGYTF.

CDR3 residues: CASSFTENTEAFF. CDR3 bases: TGTGCCAGCAGCTTCACAGAAAACACTGAAGCTTTCTTT. The chain has TRBV11-2 and TRBJ1-1; D call uncertain. Trimming removed 3 bases from V and 2 bases from J, with 7 bases in between. The CDR3 consists of 13 residues. Germline loops: CDR1 SGHAT, CDR2 FQNNGV.

This chain links TRBV5-4 with TRBJ1-3; the D is unclear. Germline CDR1 is SGHNT and CDR2 is YYREEE (reference sequence). Trimming took off 4 bases at V and 0 bases at J, with 11 bases between the two ends. The CDR3 length is 15 residues. CDR3 sequence reads: CASSTDGRSGNTIYF. In nucleotides, the CDR3 is TGTGCCAGCAGCACAGACGGTCGCTCTGGAAACACCATATATTTT.

This chain joins TRBV19 and TRBJ2-4, with 10 bases identical to TRBD1. In germline, CDR1 is LNHDA, CDR2 SQIVND (reference sequence). J was trimmed by 1 base and V by 5 bases; bases with no gene match: 8. There are 17 residues in the CDR3. This CDR3 is CASSDRQGAGAKNIQYF. In DNA form, the CDR3 reads TGTGCCAGTAGTGACCGACAGGGGGCGGGGGCCAAAAACATTCAGTACTTC.

The chain carries TRBV9 and TRBJ1-5; a possible D gene is TRBD1 (5 bases). Germline lookup yields CDR1 SGDLS and CDR2 YYNGEE. The V end lost 3 bases, the J end lost 3 bases, and 10 bases lay between the germline ends. The CDR3 sequence is 14 residues long. As DNA, the CDR3 is TGTGCCAGCAGCGCCGACAGCTTCAATCAGCCCCAGCATTTT. Translated: CASSADSFNQPQHF.

The chain uses TRBV6-5 and TRBJ2-2, with 8 bases fitting TRBD1. The J segment lost 4 bases and the V segment lost 7 bases, leaving 5 bases of the junction unmatched. Germline CDR1 MNHEY, CDR2 SVGAGI. The CDR3 spans 14 residues. CDR3 sequence: CASNRQGSTGELFF. DNA for the CDR3: TGTGCCAGCAACCGACAGGGGTCCACCGGGGAGCTGTTTTTT.

The chain employs TRBV18 and TRBJ2-5; no clear D gene. This CDR3 spans 11 amino acids. Germline lookup yields CDR1 KGHSH and CDR2 LQKENI. Trimming left V 6 bases short and J 5 bases short, with 7 bases between. CDR3 bases: TGTGCCAGCTCCCCTCAGGAGACCCAGTACTTC. The encoded protein is CASSPQETQYF.

DNA for the CDR3: TGTGCCAGTAGTAACTATGCGGTTTCTTATGAAAAACTGTTTTTT. Amino acid sequence: CASSNYAVSYEKLFF. The chain employs TRBV19 and TRBJ1-4; D not resolved. The V end lost 4 bases, the J end lost 6 bases, and 15 bases lay between the germline ends. The CDR3 runs 15 residues. Germline loops: CDR1 LNHDA, CDR2 SQIVND (reference sequence).

The chain has TRBV6-6 and TRBJ1-1; maybe TRBD1 (5 bases). Deletions cut 0 bases from V and 5 bases from J, with 10 bases between. The CDR3 contains 14 residues. The germline V gene has CDR1 MNHNY and CDR2 SVGAGI (reference sequence). The DNA for the CDR3 is TGTGCCAGCAGTTACTCTCAGGGTGAGACTGAAGCTTTCTTT. Protein: CASSYSQGETEAFF.

The chain is built from TRBV30 and TRBJ2-4, with 9 bases that match TRBD1. From germline, CDR1 is GTSNPN and CDR2 SVGIG (reference sequence). V lost 0 bases to trimming and J lost 1 base; unmatched junction nucleotides: 1. This CDR3 is 15 amino acids long. The CDR3 reads CAWSVGQGAKNIQYF. In DNA form, the CDR3 reads TGTGCCTGGAGTGTCGGACAGGGGGCCAAAAACATTCAGTACTTC.

The chain couples TRBV11-3 to TRBJ2-5; 11 bases are shared with TRBD2. J was trimmed by 3 bases and V by 5 bases; bases with no gene match: 2. CDR1 and CDR2 (germline): SGHNT, YENEEA. This CDR3 contains 14 residues. CDR3 nucleotide sequence: TGTGCCAGCAGCCCGGGACTAGCGGAAGAGACCCAGTACTTC. Translation: CASSPGLAEETQYF.

This clone showed up just a few times. The V gene is TRBV27, the J gene TRBJ1-4, with D tentatively TRBD1 (6 bases). This CDR3 is built from 15 residues. Looked up from germline, CDR1 is MNHEY and CDR2 is SMNVEV (reference sequence). The germline V and J ends were trimmed by 4 bases and 6 bases, with 15 bases remaining between them. Here the CDR3 DNA reads TGTGCCAGCAGTTCCTTCAGGGGTGGGGATGAAAAACTGTTTTTT. Protein product: CASSSFRGGDEKLFF.

V usage is TRBV7-6 and J usage is TRBJ2-2; 9 positions agree with TRBD2. CDR1 and CDR2 (germline): SGHVS, FNYEAQ. This CDR3 has 14 amino acids. V trimming: 7 bases; J trimming: 7 bases; junction bases outside the gene matches: 7. CDR3 DNA: TGTGCCAGCACCGGACTAGCGATGGACGGGGAGCTGTTTTTT. It encodes CASTGLAMDGELFF. Using reference TRBV7-6 and TRBJ2-2 for the parts outside the CDR3, the full variable domain is GAGVSQSPRYKVTKRGQDVALRCDPISGHVSLYWYRQALGQGPEFLTYFNYEAQQDKSGLPNDRFSAERPEGSISTLTIQRTEQRDSAMYRCASTGLAMDGELFFGEGSRLTVL.

The chain joins TRBV5-6 to TRBJ2-3; D ambiguous. CDR1 is SGHDT and CDR2 is YYEEEE in the germline V gene. Between the trimmed V and J ends, which lost 1 base and 6 bases, there was a span of 6 bases. This CDR3 comprises 12 residues. The chain's CDR3 is CASSLIEDTQYF. Written as DNA, the CDR3 is TGTGCCAGCAGCTTGATAGAGGATACGCAGTATTTT.

The chain joins TRBV7-2 to TRBJ2-5; TRBD1 is a possible D gene (5 bases). CDR1 is SGHTA, CDR2 FQGNSA, per germline. This CDR3 is 13 amino acids long. The V gene lost 2 bases and the J gene lost 3 bases, with 7 bases spanning the gap. The CDR3, as DNA: TGTGCCAGCAGCTTAACCAGGGAAGAGACCCAGTACTTC. It codes for CASSLTREETQYF.

This rearrangement joins TRBV19 to TRBJ2-7; a weak D match, TRBD2 (6 bases). Trimming removed 9 bases at V and 6 bases at J, with 12 bases between. Germline values: CDR1 LNHDA, CDR2 SQIVND (reference sequence). There are 11 residues in the CDR3. Written as DNA, the CDR3 is TGTGCCAGCAAAAAGGGAGGCGAGCAGTACTTC. Encoded protein: CASKKGGEQYF. Filled out from reference TRBV19 and TRBJ2-7, the complete variable domain reads DGGITQSPKYLFRKEGQNVTLSCEQNLNHDAMYWYRQDPGQGLRLIYYSQIVNDFQKGDIAEGYSVSREKKESFPLTVTSAQKNPTAFYLCASKKGGEQYFGPGTRLTVT.

The J gene is TRBJ1-2, the V gene TRBV19, with 7 bases matching TRBD1. CDR3 length: 14 amino acids. In germline, CDR1 is LNHDA, CDR2 SQIVND (reference sequence). Germline trimming cut 7 bases from V and 0 bases from J; bases unmatched to any gene: 5. CDR3 DNA: TGTGCCAGTAAAACAGGGGAAGCTAACTATGGCTACACCTTC. It translates to CASKTGEANYGYTF.